Presented here are 3 T cell receptor beta chains from one specimen sequenced in a study of neurological immune-mediated disorders. Via MiXCR, TCRdb re-called the 5' RACE reads, giving one row per CDR3 protein. The sample includes around 61,000 distinct CDR3 sequences, approximately 5.3% of them seen just once. The material sequenced was PBMCs. Receptors originate from a human donor with multiple sclerosis. The donor label of this sample is uncertain.

In regard to this clonotype: Being one base from a much bigger clone, this may be a read error. This chain uses TRBV3-1 with TRBJ2-1; D gene uncertain. Per the germline V gene, CDR1 is LGHDT and CDR2 is YNNKEL (reference sequence). The CDR3 has 13 amino acids. CDR3 bases: TGTGCCAGCAGCCAACCCAAGCACAATGAGCAGATCTTC. It is translated as CASSQPKHNEQIF.

This clonotype came up many times. The rearrangement uses TRBV11-2 and TRBJ2-1; 7 bases map to TRBD1. V lost 1 base and J lost 6; bases outside the gene matches: 3. The CDR3 contains 14 residues. Germline lookup yields CDR1 SGHAT and CDR2 FQNNGV. The CDR3 coding sequence is TGTGCCAGCAGCTTAGTAAACAGGGGCAATGAGCAGTTCTTC. It specifies CASSLVNRGNEQFF.

This clonotype was observed many times. This rearrangement joins TRBV29-1 to TRBJ1-2, with D possibly being TRBD1 (5 bases). The V and J ends lost 7 bases and 0 bases respectively, with 15 bases between them. The length of the CDR3 is 14 residues. Per the germline V gene, CDR1 is SQVTM and CDR2 is ANQGSEA. The CDR3 DNA sequence: TGCAGCGCATCCCGTAGGGGCCCTAACTATGGCTACACCTTC. Translation: CSASRRGPNYGYTF.